Listed below are T cell receptor beta chains from one sample, sequenced in a study of PD-L1 blockade in urothelial cancer. Assay used: immunoSEQ multiplex PCR; TCRdb lists only in-frame clones, some missing. This sample yields 50,000 to 65,000 clones, of which 70% to 90% are seen a single time; less than 3.5% belongs to the top ten. The starting material was PBMCs, obtained around atezolizumab (anti-PD-L1) treatment. The origin of the receptors is a man aged 50-59 years with urothelial cancer. Each CDR3 is given with its conserved first and last residue. The order of the fields is clone size, J gene, D gene, V gene, CDR3 DNA, CDR3 protein. D genes are given only for firm matches. Part of the rows lack a size; the others show once, few, many or a class for expanded clones.

>.|TRBJ1-6|.|TRBV6-1
TGTGCCAGCAGTGAAAGAAGTGGGGAGAATTCACCCCTCCACTTT
CASSERSGENSPLHF
>.|TRBJ2-3|.|TRBV7-3
TGTGCCAGCAGCCCTAGCGAAACTAGCACAGATACGCAGTATTTT
CASSPSETSTDTQYF
>.|TRBJ1-1|TRBD1|TRBV7-2
TGTGCCAGCAGCTTAGGACCTCCAGGGGGCGCGGACACTGAAGCTTTCTTT
CASSLGPPGGADTEAFF
>.|TRBJ1-2|TRBD1|TRBV23-1
TGCGCCAGCAGTCAATCGTCACCGACAGGGAAAGGCTACACCTTC
CASSQSSPTGKGYTF
>.|TRBJ1-4|.|TRBV28
TGTGCCAGCAGTGCTGCAGGCAGCAGCCGTGAAAAACTGTTTTTT
CASSAAGSSREKLFF
>.|TRBJ1-1|TRBD1|TRBV28
TGTGCCAGCAGTTTACAGGGGGTGAACACTGAAGCTTTCTTT
CASSLQGVNTEAFF
>.|TRBJ2-1|TRBD2|TRBV5-6
TGTGCCAGCAGCTTCGCGGGAGGAGTGTTCTTC
CASSFAGGVFF
>.|TRBJ2-5|.|TRBV30
TGTGCCTGGAGTGCCAGCGCGGGAACTGGAGGGGCCCAGTACTTC
CAWSASAGTGGAQYF
>few|TRBJ2-7|.|TRBV9
TGTGCCAGCAGCGTAGGCGGGGACGGAAACTACGAGCAGTACTTC
CASSVGGDGNYEQYF
>.|TRBJ2-7|.|TRBV15
TGTGCCACCAGTGTCCCAAGGGGGGGAAATTCCGAGCAGTACTTC
CATSVPRGGNSEQYF
>.|TRBJ2-3|TRBD2|TRBV7-2
TGTGCCAGCAGCCGGGGGGGACTAGAGGGGGATACGCAGTATTTT
CASSRGGLEGDTQYF
>.|TRBJ1-1|.|TRBV7-9
TGTGCCAGCAGCTTAGCGTTGGGGGGGAACACTGAAGCTTTCTTT
CASSLALGGNTEAFF
>.|TRBJ1-1|.|TRBV5-1
TGCGCCAGCAGCTTGGAGGGCAGGGTTGGTGTGACTGAAGCTTTCTTT
CASSLEGRVGVTEAFF
>.|TRBJ1-2|.|TRBV30
TGTGCCTGGAGGAGATTCTATAACTATGGCTACACCTTC
CAWRRFYNYGYTF
>.|TRBJ2-3|TRBD1|TRBV11-3
TGTGCCAGCAGCCGACAGGGTAGCACAGATACGCAGTATTTT
CASSRQGSTDTQYF
>few|TRBJ1-1|TRBD1|TRBV18
TGTGCCAGCTCACCACCCAACAGGGGGCTCGACACTGAAGCTTTCTTT
CASSPPNRGLDTEAFF
>.|TRBJ1-4|TRBD1|TRBV15
TGTGCCACCAGCAGACCCGGACAGGGGATGGCTAATGAAAAACTGTTTTTT
CATSRPGQGMANEKLFF
>.|TRBJ2-7|TRBD1|TRBV19
TGTGCCAGTAGTACGACAGGGGGCGGCGAGCAGTACTTC
CASSTTGGGEQYF
>.|TRBJ2-1|TRBD2|TRBV7-2
TGTGCCAGCATCCCCGGGACTAGCGGGAGAAGCGAGCAGTTCTTC
CASIPGTSGRSEQFF
>.|TRBJ2-3|TRBD1|TRBV19
TGTGCCAGTAGCGGCAGGGGGACAGATACGCAGTATTTT
CASSGRGTDTQYF
>.|TRBJ2-3|.|TRBV7-9
TGTGCCAGCACTTTGCCCGTTATCAGGATCACTAGCACAGATACGCAGTATTTT
CASTLPVIRITSTDTQYF
>.|TRBJ2-4|TRBD2|TRBV11-3
TGTGCCAGCAGCTTATCCAGCGGGATGGCCAAAAACATTCAGTACTTC
CASSLSSGMAKNIQYF
>.|TRBJ1-2|TRBD1|TRBV14
TGTGCCAGCAGCGGACAGGCCGTGAACTATGGCTACACCTTC
CASSGQAVNYGYTF
>.|TRBJ2-3|.|TRBV2
TGTGCCAGCAGTTATCAGGGGGGAGGACTACGGCCTACAGATACGCAGTATTTT
CASSYQGGGLRPTDTQYF
>.|TRBJ2-7|.|TRBV5-4
TGTGCCAGCAGCCGTGACAGCTTTGGGGAGCAGTACTTC
CASSRDSFGEQYF
>.|TRBJ1-5|TRBD1|TRBV10-3
TGTGCCATCAGTGGGGGAAGGGACAGGGGAGGCATGCAGCATTTT
CAISGGRDRGGMQHF
>.|TRBJ2-5|.|TRBV2
TGTGCCAGCAGATCAGACCTACCGAGGCCCCAGTACTTC
CASRSDLPRPQYF
>.|TRBJ1-1|.|TRBV6-1
TGTGCCAGCAGTGTGAGGAACACTGAAGCTTTCTTT
CASSVRNTEAFF
>.|TRBJ1-5|.|TRBV18
TGTGCCAGCTCACCTTATACACTAAGCAATCAGCCCCAGCATTTT
CASSPYTLSNQPQHF
>.|TRBJ2-3|TRBD2|TRBV2
TGTGCCAGTTCTTGGACTAGCGAAAGCACAGATACGCAGTATTTT
CASSWTSESTDTQYF
>.|TRBJ1-5|TRBD1|TRBV30
TGTGCCTGGAGTGCGACAGGGGGGCCCCAGCATTTT
CAWSATGGPQHF
>.|TRBJ1-2|.|TRBV25-1
TGTGCCAGCAGTGACCGTTCAGGGGTGGGCTACACCTTC
CASSDRSGVGYTF
>few|TRBJ2-1|TRBD2|TRBV9
TGTGCCAGCAGCGCTAGCGGGAGGGCCTACAATGAGCAGTTCTTC
CASSASGRAYNEQFF
>.|TRBJ1-5|.|TRBV28
TGTGCCAGCAACTACGGCGTAATCAATCAGCCCCAGCATTTT
CASNYGVINQPQHF
>.|TRBJ2-7|TRBD2|TRBV6-1
TGTGCCAGCAGTCCCCGGGGGGGACGCGAGCAGTACTTC
CASSPRGGREQYF
>.|TRBJ1-4|.|TRBV28
TGTGCCAGCAGTCTTGGGGCGGTGGAAAAACTGTTTTTT
CASSLGAVEKLFF
>once|TRBJ1-2|TRBD1|TRBV10-3
TGTGCCATCAGCGACAGAAACAGGGGCGCTAACTATGGCTACACCTTC
CAISDRNRGANYGYTF
>few|TRBJ2-7|TRBD2|TRBV7-9
TGTGCCAGCAGCTTAGTAGTGCGGGAGGGCCCGGGGGAGCAGTACTTC
CASSLVVREGPGEQYF
>.|TRBJ2-3|TRBD2|TRBV4-2
TGTGCCAGCAGCCAAGGGGTCGGGACTAGCGGATTCACAGATACGCAGTATTTT
CASSQGVGTSGFTDTQYF
>.|TRBJ2-7|TRBD2|TRBV25-1
TGTGCCAGCAGTGAATCCCGGACTAGCGGGAGATCCACCGAGCAGTACTTC
CASSESRTSGRSTEQYF
>.|TRBJ2-5|TRBD2|TRBV28
TGTGCCAGCAGTCCCGGGGGGGCTTCTCAAGAGACCCAGTACTTC
CASSPGGASQETQYF
>.|TRBJ2-2|.|TRBV5-1
TGCGCCAGCAGCCAGGGCGGATCGAACACCGGGGAGCTGTTTTTT
CASSQGGSNTGELFF
>.|TRBJ2-7|TRBD1|TRBV5-1
TGCGCCAGCAGCTTGGAGGGACAGGGGGCGGGCTACGAGCAGTACTTC
CASSLEGQGAGYEQYF
>.|TRBJ2-7|TRBD2|TRBV4-1
TGCGCCAGCAGCCAAGATGGGACTAGCGGTGGGTGGGAGCAGTACTTC
CASSQDGTSGGWEQYF
>.|TRBJ2-2|TRBD1|TRBV2
TGTGCCAGCAACCGGGACAGGGGAGGCACCGGGGAGCTGTTTTTT
CASNRDRGGTGELFF
>.|TRBJ1-6|TRBD1|TRBV5-1
TGCGCCAGCAGCTTGGGACAGGGGTATAATTCACCCCTCCACTTT
CASSLGQGYNSPLHF